The text below deals with one T cell receptor (beta chain). Its antigen is as yet unknown. The CDR3 sequence is 13 residues long. The V gene lost 1 base and the J gene lost 5 bases, with 6 bases spanning the gap. Germline loops: CDR1 SEHNR, CDR2 FQNEAQ (reference sequence). This sample is part of a study of cytotoxic CD8 clonotypes in ibrutinib-treated CLL. Study findings and constraints: Patients showed higher baseline clonality than age-matched healthy donors, and it tracked circulating CD8+ T-cell counts.

Library input was about 2 micrograms of DNA from cryopreserved PBMCs. Clones were read by immunoSEQ multiplex PCR, and TCRdb kept only the in-frame ones, dropping some. Here the sample spans some 130,000 clones, 70% to 90% being singletons. The specimen was PBMCs, collected after 24 months of ibrutinib treatment. This sequence joins TRBV7-9 and TRBJ2-1, with D unclear. The receptor was derived from a human donor with chronic lymphocytic leukemia. The CDR3 is CASSLGWDNEQFF. CDR3 DNA: TGTGCCAGCAGCTTAGGGTGGGACAATGAGCAGTTCTTC.